This T cell receptor beta chain was identified in a study of blood T cell repertoires in COVID-19. Study as a whole: The United States, Italy and Spain were the sources of the acute and convalescent COVID-19 samples. Sources were T cells, B-cell-depleted T cells, or PBMCs; the material itself was cDNA or gDNA.

The CDR3 runs 17 residues. Germline trimming cut 4 bases from V and 1 base from J; bases unmatched to any gene: 2. Germline assignment: CDR1 MGHRA and CDR2 YSYEKL. The authors' processing: Quantification of nucleated cells was approximated via reference gene primer amplification. Produced via immunoSEQ multiplex PCR; TCRdb's table is partial and in-frame only. The DNA gave D and trimming, while V, J and clone size come from that table. This sample yields roughly 300,000 clones, of which approximately 81% are seen a single time; around 3.2% belongs to the top ten. This sequence was found in a woman aged 55-70 years with active or convalescent COVID-19. The V and J genes are TRBV4-1 and TRBJ2-3; 16 nucleotides match TRBD2. Sequenced material: peripheral blood. The CDR3 DNA follows: TGCGCCAGCAGCCTCGGGACTAGCGGGGGGGGCACAGATACGCAGTATTTT. As protein: CASSLGTSGGGTDTQYF.